One sample yielded the 32 T cell receptor beta chains listed below, sequenced in a study of vaccination and CD4 T cells after COVID-19. The treatment was: approximately nine-day PBMC culture with coronavirus spike peptide pools or control peptides (ViraFEST assay). The Oncomine TCR Beta short-read assay sequenced DNA from cultured CD4+ T cells. Via MiXCR, TCRdb re-called the PCR reads, giving one row per CDR3 protein. The sample has 15,000 to 25,000 distinct CDR3 sequences, about 44% seen once; the top ten hold under 4.5%. Their specific antigens are unknown. The material was CD4+ T cells from blood, cultured in vitro, obtained before SARS-CoV-2 vaccination. These receptors originate from a human donor who had recovered from COVID-19.

The V call is TRBV20-1, the J call TRBJ2-7; D unclear. This CDR3 is 16 amino acids long. In germline, CDR1 is DFQATT, CDR2 SNEGSKA (reference sequence). The V and J ends lost 0 bases and 3 bases respectively, with 18 bases between them. CDR3: CSARDQTGGSGYEQYF. The CDR3 nucleotides are TGCAGTGCTAGAGATCAAACCGGCGGAAGTGGCTACGAGCAGTACTTC.

This clonotype was seen just once. The V and J genes are TRBV11-2 and TRBJ1-2, with TRBD1 matching 7 bases. With 5 bases clipped from V and 8 bases from J, the junction kept 8 bases outside the gene matches. CDR3 length equals 13 residues. In germline, CDR1 is SGHAT, CDR2 FQNNGV. DNA for the CDR3: TGTGCCAGCAGCCAGAACAGGGGAGGAGGCTACACCTTC. It translates to CASSQNRGGGYTF.

This chain connects TRBV6-2 or TRBV6-3 to TRBJ2-1; 7 nucleotides agree with TRBD1. The DNA matches TRBJ2-7 better at its end, which makes the J call doubtful. Germline values: CDR1 MNHEY, CDR2 SVGEGT. The CDR3 loop spans 13 amino acids. The CDR3 region has the DNA TGTGCCAGCAGCGAGGCTGGGACAGCCGAGCAGTACTTC. Translation: CASSEAGTAEQYF.

For this clonotype: The junction differs from germline at one of its ends, possibly a read error. This rearrangement joins TRBV20-1 to TRBJ1-3, with 9 bases identical to TRBD1. The CDR3 has 16 residues. CDR1 and CDR2 from the germline V gene are DFQATT and SNEGSKA (reference sequence). CDR3 nucleotide sequence: TGCAGTGCTAGATCACCTAGGACAGGGGTTGGAAACACCATATGTTTT. It yields the protein CSARSPRTGVGNTICF.

This chain joins TRBV5-1 and TRBJ2-5, with D perhaps matching TRBD1 (6 bases). V was shortened by 4 bases and J by 4 bases, with 11 bases between the two germline ends. CDR1 SGHRS and CDR2 YFSETQ come from the germline V gene. The CDR3 consists of 13 residues. The CDR3 coding sequence is TGCGCCAGCAGCGGAACAGGGATAGAGACCCAGTACTTC. Translation gives CASSGTGIETQYF.

The gene calls are TRBV6-1 and TRBJ1-1; D possibly corresponds to TRBD1 (6 bases). The CDR3 loop spans 14 amino acids. V was pared by 6 bases and J by 4 bases, with 15 bases between. The germline gives CDR1 MNHNS, CDR2 SASEGT. The DNA of the CDR3 is TGTGCCAGCAGAGACCAGGGGTCTCTCACTGAAGCTTTCTTT. Protein product: CASRDQGSLTEAFF.

The V call is TRBV6-1, the J call TRBJ1-3; no firm D call. V dropped 6 bases and J dropped 3 bases, with 3 bases sitting between them. Germline CDR1 is MNHNS and CDR2 is SASEGT. The CDR3 length is 11 residues. CDR3 in DNA: TGTGCCAGCAGCCTTGGAAACACCATATATTTT. Amino acid sequence: CASSLGNTIYF.

This clonotype was counted only a few times. The chain has TRBV5-5 and TRBJ1-6, with D tentatively TRBD1 (5 bases). Looked up from germline, CDR1 is SGHKS and CDR2 is YYEKEE (reference sequence). V lost 2 bases to trimming and J lost 8 bases, with 11 bases between them. There are 14 residues in the CDR3. The CDR3 sequence is CASSFLGRDSPLHF. The CDR3 DNA is TGTGCCAGCAGCTTCCTCGGCAGGGATTCACCCCTCCACTTT.

This chain connects TRBV11-3 to TRBJ2-6; D remains unclear. There are 13 residues in the CDR3. CDR1 and CDR2 from the germline V gene are SGHNT and YENEEA. Trimming removed 6 bases from V and 0 bases from J, with 3 bases in between. The CDR3 reads CASRSSGANVLTF. The CDR3 nucleotides read TGTGCCAGCAGGAGCTCTGGGGCCAACGTCCTGACTTTC.

This clonotype came up once. The chain carries TRBV20-1 and TRBJ1-4; 7 nucleotides match TRBD1. V trimming: 5 bases; J trimming: 7 bases; junction bases outside the gene matches: 7. The CDR3 contains 13 residues. Germline assignment: CDR1 DFQATT and CDR2 SNEGSKA (reference sequence). CDR3 in amino acids: CSAPKQGGEKLFF. The CDR3 DNA reads as TGCAGTGCTCCCAAGCAGGGGGGTGAAAAACTGTTTTTT.

The rearrangement uses TRBV7-9 and TRBJ2-1; 8 bases are shared with TRBD2. Unmatched junction bases numbered 10, after V lost 5 bases and J lost 4 bases. The length of the CDR3 is 16 residues. CDR1 and CDR2 (germline): SEHNR, FQNEAQ (reference sequence). CDR3 sequence reads: CASSPLSGGPYNEQFF. In DNA form, the CDR3 reads TGTGCCAGCAGCCCACTGAGCGGGGGCCCATACAATGAGCAGTTCTTC.

V gene TRBV12-3 or TRBV12-4 combines with J gene TRBJ1-1, with D possibly being TRBD1 (5 bases). The V and J ends lost 5 bases and 0 bases respectively, with 10 bases between them. This CDR3 has 14 residues. DNA of the CDR3: TGTGCCAGCAGTGCTCAGGGTTTGAACACTGAAGCTTTCTTT. Translating gives CASSAQGLNTEAFF.

The V gene is TRBV7-3, the J gene TRBJ2-5; D gene unclear. Trimming cost V 2 bases and J 1 base, with 11 bases left between them. The germline V gene encodes CDR1 SGHTA and CDR2 FQGTGA. This CDR3 comprises 15 residues. In nucleotides, the CDR3 is TGTGCCAGCAGCTTATTGGGTCTAGGCCAAGAGACCCAGTACTTC. This gives the protein CASSLLGLGQETQYF. Complete variable domain (other parts from reference TRBV7-3 and TRBJ2-5): GAGVSQTPSNKVTEKGKYVELRCDPISGHTALYWYRQSLGQGPEFLIYFQGTGAADDSGLPNDRFFAVRPEGSVSTLKIQRTERGDSAVYLCASSLLGLGQETQYFGPGTRLLVL.

V and J are TRBV24-1 and TRBJ2-3; possible D gene TRBD1, 5 bases. Trimming stripped 4 bases from V and 6 bases from J, with 19 bases between. This CDR3 contains 16 residues. Germline V gene lookup returns CDR1 KGHDR and CDR2 SFDVKD. CDR3 DNA sequence: TGTGCCACCAGTGAAACAGGATCCTCTTACCCCGATACGCAGTATTTT. This sequence encodes CATSETGSSYPDTQYF.

The V and J genes are TRBV7-8 and TRBJ1-1; D possibly corresponds to TRBD1 (5 bases). CDR1 is SGHVS and CDR2 is FQNEAQ in the germline V gene. CDR3 size: 14 residues. The V end was cut by 5 bases, the J end by 4 bases, with 14 bases between. This CDR3 reads CASSPPRGGTEAFF. As DNA, the CDR3 is TGTGCCAGCAGCCCTCCACGTGGGGGCACTGAAGCTTTCTTT.

The J gene is TRBJ1-5, the V gene TRBV19; D gene ambiguous. Germline CDR1 is LNHDA and CDR2 is SQIVND (reference sequence). V shed 4 bases and J shed 7 bases, with 11 bases lying between them. This CDR3 comprises 13 residues. The CDR3 loop is CASSTQKVQPQHF. Here the CDR3 DNA reads TGTGCCAGTAGTACACAGAAGGTCCAGCCCCAGCATTTT.

This chain connects TRBV7-2 to TRBJ2-7; 10 bases match TRBD2. CDR3 size: 14 residues. Trimming cost V 6 bases and J 2 bases; bases outside gene matches: 4. Germline V CDR1 and CDR2: SGHTA, FQGNSA. The CDR3 loop reads CASRPLAGPYEQYF. CDR3 nucleotides: TGTGCCAGCAGGCCACTAGCGGGACCCTACGAGCAGTACTTC.

The J gene is TRBJ2-1, the V gene TRBV19; TRBD2 aligns across 8 bases. Germline trimming cut 3 bases from V and 9 bases from J; bases unmatched to any gene: 10. This CDR3 has 15 amino acids. Germline assignment: CDR1 LNHDA and CDR2 SQIVND (reference sequence). The CDR3 loop reads CASSIELAGRREQFF. Here the CDR3 DNA reads TGTGCCAGTAGTATTGAATTAGCGGGAAGGCGTGAGCAGTTCTTC.

The chain uses TRBV6-2 or TRBV6-3 and TRBJ2-1, with TRBD2 identical over 13 bases. The junction had 10 bases not matched to a gene; V was cut back by 2 bases and J by 9 bases. Germline V gene lookup returns CDR1 MNHEY and CDR2 SVGEGT. The CDR3 length is 17 residues. DNA for the CDR3: TGTGCCAGCAGTTACCATAGCGGACTAGCGGGGGCTGGTGAGCAGTTCTTC. Its translation: CASSYHSGLAGAGEQFF.

This clonotype came up a few times. The chain employs TRBV28 and TRBJ1-3; TRBD1 might be the D (5 bases). The CDR3 totals 16 residues. Per germline, CDR1 MDHEN and CDR2 SYDVKM. V lost 6 bases, J lost 0 bases, and 15 bases lay in between. This CDR3 reads CASRGGTVASGNTIYF. CDR3 nucleotide sequence: TGTGCCAGCAGGGGGGGGACGGTAGCCTCTGGAAACACCATATATTTT.

Written as DNA, the CDR3 is TGCAGCGTTGCCGGGACCCGAGGAGGCACCGGGGAGCTGTTTTTT. Residues: CSVAGTRGGTGELFF. V gene TRBV29-1 combines with J gene TRBJ2-2; tentatively, D is TRBD1 or TRBD2 (5 bases each). CDR1 SQVTM and CDR2 ANQGSEA come from the germline V gene. Trimming removed 4 bases from V and 4 bases from J, with 16 bases in between. This CDR3 is built from 15 residues.

DNA for the CDR3: TGTGCCAGCAGTTTTGAGGACAGGGTAGATGAGCAGTTCTTC. Protein sequence: CASSFEDRVDEQFF. This rearrangement joins TRBV28 to TRBJ2-1; 8 bases are a match to TRBD1. Germline loops: CDR1 MDHEN, CDR2 SYDVKM. The CDR3 covers 14 residues. Germline trimming cut 3 bases from V and 8 bases from J; bases unmatched to any gene: 6. Full variable domain (outside the CDR3, taken from reference TRBV28 and TRBJ2-1): DVKVTQSSRYLVKRTGEKVFLECVQDMDHENMFWYRQDPGLGLRLIYFSYDVKMKEKGDIPEGYSVSREKKERFSLILESASTNQTSMYLCASSFEDRVDEQFFGPGTRLTVL.

This clonotype turned up a few times. The chain uses TRBV19 and TRBJ1-5, with D unresolved. CDR1 LNHDA and CDR2 SQIVND come from the germline V gene (reference sequence). The V end was cut by 7 bases, the J end by 3 bases, with 13 bases between. This CDR3 is built from 14 residues. CDR3 sequence (DNA): TGTGCCAGTACCCCCGGCCTTTCCAATCAGCCCCAGCATTTT. The encoded protein is CASTPGLSNQPQHF.

A few counts support this clonotype. The chain is built from TRBV7-2 and TRBJ2-1; D remains unclear. The CDR3 runs to 13 residues. Trimming pared 7 bases from V and 0 bases from J, leaving 7 bases between. Germline V gives CDR1 SGHTA, CDR2 FQGNSA. CDR3: CASTFGSYNEQFF. The CDR3 nucleotides read TGTGCCAGCACCTTCGGCTCCTACAATGAGCAGTTCTTC.

This chain joins TRBV20-1 and TRBJ1-2; D is unresolved. V dropped 3 bases and J dropped 8 bases, with 10 bases sitting between them. CDR1 is DFQATT and CDR2 is SNEGSKA in the germline V gene (reference sequence). The CDR3 extends over 11 amino acids. This chain's CDR3 is CSASYLRGYTF. DNA of the CDR3: TGCAGTGCTAGTTATTTACGGGGCTACACCTTC.

The chain is built from TRBV6-1 and TRBJ1-5; D is unresolved. The CDR3 contains 14 residues. V shed 6 bases and J shed 0 bases, with 9 bases lying between them. Germline V CDR1 and CDR2: MNHNS, SASEGT. The CDR3: CASSPINSNQPQHF. The CDR3 DNA follows: TGTGCCAGCAGCCCAATTAATAGCAATCAGCCCCAGCATTTT.

This clonotype showed up just a few times. The chain carries TRBV7-9 and TRBJ1-6; D might be TRBD1 (6 bases). The CDR3 runs 15 residues. Germline CDR1 SEHNR, CDR2 FQNEAQ (reference sequence). The V end lost 0 bases, the J end lost 4 bases, and 7 bases lay between the germline ends. The CDR3 protein is CASSLAGQYNSPLHF. The CDR3 DNA reads TGTGCCAGCAGCTTAGCTGGACAGTATAATTCACCCCTCCACTTT. Full variable domain (outside the CDR3, taken from reference TRBV7-9 and TRBJ1-6): DTGVSQNPRHKITKRGQNVTFRCDPISEHNRLYWYRQTLGQGPEFLTYFQNEAQLEKSRLLSDRFSAERPKGSFSTLEIQRTEQGDSAMYLCASSLAGQYNSPLHFGNGTRLTVT.

The V and J genes are TRBV6-1 and TRBJ1-3; unclear D gene. CDR3 length: 14 amino acids. Trimming took 8 bases from V and 0 from J, leaving 11 bases between them. Germline values: CDR1 MNHNS, CDR2 SASEGT. The CDR3 DNA reads TGTGCCAGCGGGCCGGTAAGCTCTGGAAACACCATATATTTT. This codes for CASGPVSSGNTIYF.

This sequence joins TRBV25-1 and TRBJ2-5, with D perhaps being TRBD1 or TRBD2 (6 bases each). The V end was cut by 3 bases, the J end by 3 bases, with 14 bases between. The CDR3 is made up of 15 amino acids. From germline, CDR1 is MGHDK and CDR2 SYGVNS. CDR3 sequence reads: CASSDPGGSEETQYF. CDR3 nucleotides: TGTGCCAGCAGTGACCCCGGGGGCTCCGAAGAGACCCAGTACTTC.

The chain employs TRBV10-2 and TRBJ2-7; TRBD2 aligns across 9 bases. Trimming cost V 3 bases and J 0 bases; bases outside gene matches: 6. Germline V CDR1 and CDR2: WSHSY, SAAADI. The CDR3 length is 16 residues. This CDR3 reads CASSDQREEHSYEQYF. The CDR3 DNA sequence: TGCGCCAGCAGTGACCAGCGGGAGGAGCACTCCTACGAGCAGTACTTC.

This chain's CDR3 is CASSEEGRGLGYTF. The DNA for the CDR3 is TGTGCCAGCAGTGAGGAAGGCAGGGGACTTGGCTACACCTTC. The gene calls are TRBV2 and TRBJ1-2, with a tentative D call TRBD1 (6 bases). With 3 bases removed from V and 7 bases from J, the gap between germline ends came to 15 bases. Germline assignment: CDR1 SNHLY and CDR2 FYNNEI. The CDR3 is 14 amino acids.

This clonotype was counted only a few times. The chain recombines TRBV6-1 with TRBJ2-5; possibly TRBD1 or TRBD2 for D (5 bases each). Germline CDR1 MNHNS, CDR2 SASEGT. This CDR3 is 11 amino acids long. V was trimmed by 6 bases and J by 7 bases, leaving 9 bases between them. Written as DNA, the CDR3 is TGTGCCAGCAGGGGGGTCTGGACCCAGTACTTC. This sequence encodes CASRGVWTQYF.